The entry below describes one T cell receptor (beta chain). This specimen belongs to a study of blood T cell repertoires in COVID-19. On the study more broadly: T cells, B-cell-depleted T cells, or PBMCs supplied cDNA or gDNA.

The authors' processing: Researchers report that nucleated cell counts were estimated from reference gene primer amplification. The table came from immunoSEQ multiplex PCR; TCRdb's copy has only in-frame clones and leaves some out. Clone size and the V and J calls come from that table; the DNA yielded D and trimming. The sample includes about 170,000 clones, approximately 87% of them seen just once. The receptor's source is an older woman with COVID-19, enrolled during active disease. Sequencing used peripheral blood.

The CDR3 DNA follows: TGTGCCACCAGTGATTTGAATTGGAGGGGCGGCTACACCTTC. Translating it yields CATSDLNWRGGYTF. The genes are TRBV24-1 and TRBJ1-2; weak D call: TRBD1 (5 bases). Trimming took off 0 bases at V and 8 bases at J, with 12 bases between the two ends. The CDR3 length is 14 residues. CDR1 is KGHDR, CDR2 SFDVKD, per germline.